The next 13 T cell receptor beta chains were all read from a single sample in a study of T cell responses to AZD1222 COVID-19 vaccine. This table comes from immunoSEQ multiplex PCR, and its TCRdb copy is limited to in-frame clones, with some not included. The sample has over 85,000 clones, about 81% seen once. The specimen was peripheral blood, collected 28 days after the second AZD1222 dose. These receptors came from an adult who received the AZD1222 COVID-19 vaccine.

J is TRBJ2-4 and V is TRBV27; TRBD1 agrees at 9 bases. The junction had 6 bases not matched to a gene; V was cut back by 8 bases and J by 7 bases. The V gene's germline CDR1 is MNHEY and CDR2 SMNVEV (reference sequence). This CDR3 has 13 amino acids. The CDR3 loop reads CASAPTGGNIQYF. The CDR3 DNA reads TGTGCCAGCGCACCGACAGGGGGGAACATTCAGTACTTC.

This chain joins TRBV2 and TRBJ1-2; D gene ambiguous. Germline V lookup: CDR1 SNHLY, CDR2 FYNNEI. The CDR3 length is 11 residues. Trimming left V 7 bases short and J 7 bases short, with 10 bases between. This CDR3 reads CASNSRAGYTF. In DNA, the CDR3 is TGTGCCAGCAATTCGAGGGCTGGCTACACCTTC. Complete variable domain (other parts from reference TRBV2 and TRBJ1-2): EPEVTQTPSHQVTQMGQEVILRCVPISNHLYFYWYRQILGQKVEFLVSFYNNEISEKSEIFDDQFSVERPDGSNFTLKIRSTKLEDSAMYFCASNSRAGYTFGSGTRLTVV.

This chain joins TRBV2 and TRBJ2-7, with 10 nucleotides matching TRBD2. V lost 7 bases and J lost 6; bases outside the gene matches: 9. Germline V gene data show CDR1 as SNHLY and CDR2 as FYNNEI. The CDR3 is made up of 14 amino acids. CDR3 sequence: CASTQGTSDREQYF. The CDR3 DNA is TGTGCCAGCACCCAGGGGACTAGCGACCGCGAGCAGTACTTC.

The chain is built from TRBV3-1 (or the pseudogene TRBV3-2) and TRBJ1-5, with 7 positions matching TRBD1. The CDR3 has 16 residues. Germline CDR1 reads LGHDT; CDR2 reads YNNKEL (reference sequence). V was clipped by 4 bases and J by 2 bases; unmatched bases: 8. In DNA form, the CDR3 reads TGTGCCAGCAGCCCCTTCGGACAGGAATGCAATCAGCCCCAGCATTTT. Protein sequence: CASSPFGQECNQPQHF.

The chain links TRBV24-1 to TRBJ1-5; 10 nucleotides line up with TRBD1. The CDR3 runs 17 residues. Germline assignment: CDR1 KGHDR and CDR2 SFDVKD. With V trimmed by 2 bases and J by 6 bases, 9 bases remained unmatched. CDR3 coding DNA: TGTGCCACCAGTGATTCAAGGGGACAGGGGATCGGTCAGCCCCAGCATTTT. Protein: CATSDSRGQGIGQPQHF.

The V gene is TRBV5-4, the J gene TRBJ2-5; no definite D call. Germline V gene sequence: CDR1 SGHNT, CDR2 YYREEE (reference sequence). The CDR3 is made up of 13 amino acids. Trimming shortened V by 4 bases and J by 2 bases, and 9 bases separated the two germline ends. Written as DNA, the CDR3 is TGTGCCAGCAGCCCAAGCCCACAAGAGACCCAGTACTTC. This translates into CASSPSPQETQYF.

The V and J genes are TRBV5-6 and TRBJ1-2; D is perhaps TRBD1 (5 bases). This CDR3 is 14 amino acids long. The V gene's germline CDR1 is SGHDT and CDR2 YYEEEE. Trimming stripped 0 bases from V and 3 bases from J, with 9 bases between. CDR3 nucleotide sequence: TGTGCCAGCAGCTTGGCGGGACGGCACTATGGCTACACCTTC. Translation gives CASSLAGRHYGYTF.

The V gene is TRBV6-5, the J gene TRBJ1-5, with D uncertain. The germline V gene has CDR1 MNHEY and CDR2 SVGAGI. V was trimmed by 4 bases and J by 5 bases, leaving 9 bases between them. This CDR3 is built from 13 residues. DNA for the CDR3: TGTGCCAGCAGTTTCATCAAGGATCAGCCCCAGCATTTT. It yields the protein CASSFIKDQPQHF.

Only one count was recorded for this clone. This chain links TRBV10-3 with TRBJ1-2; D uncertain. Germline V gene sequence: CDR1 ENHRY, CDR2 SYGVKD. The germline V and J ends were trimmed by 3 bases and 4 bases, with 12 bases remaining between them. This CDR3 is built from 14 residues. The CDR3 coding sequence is TGTGCCATCAGTGATTATACAGATTCCTATGGCTACACCTTC. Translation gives CAISDYTDSYGYTF.

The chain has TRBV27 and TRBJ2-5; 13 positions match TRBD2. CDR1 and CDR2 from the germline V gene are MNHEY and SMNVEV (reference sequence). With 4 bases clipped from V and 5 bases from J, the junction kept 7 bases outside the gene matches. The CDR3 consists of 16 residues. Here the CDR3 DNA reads TGTGCCAGCAGTTCCCCACTAGCGGGAGGGGCTGAGACCCAGTACTTC. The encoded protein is CASSSPLAGGAETQYF.

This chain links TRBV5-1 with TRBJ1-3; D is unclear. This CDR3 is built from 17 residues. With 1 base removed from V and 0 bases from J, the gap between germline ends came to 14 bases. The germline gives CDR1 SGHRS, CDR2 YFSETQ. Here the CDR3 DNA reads TGCGCCAGCAGCTTGAACCAGGACGCAAGCTCTGGAAACACCATATATTTT. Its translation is CASSLNQDASSGNTIYF.

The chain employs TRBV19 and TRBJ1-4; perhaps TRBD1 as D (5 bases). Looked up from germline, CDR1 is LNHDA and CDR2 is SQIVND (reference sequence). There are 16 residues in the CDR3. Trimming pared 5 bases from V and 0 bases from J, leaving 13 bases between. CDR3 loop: CASSFRDPATNEKLFF. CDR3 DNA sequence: TGTGCCAGTAGTTTCAGGGACCCTGCAACTAATGAAAAACTGTTTTTT.

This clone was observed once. Here the CDR3 DNA reads TGCGCCAGCAGCTATACGTCCGGGTACAACGAAGCTTTCTTT. Residues: CASSYTSGYNEAFF. The chain is built from TRBV5-1 and TRBJ1-1, with no clear D. CDR3 length: 14 residues. CDR1 is SGHRS and CDR2 is YFSETQ in the germline V gene. V was cut by 3 bases and J by 8 bases, with 17 bases left in between.